This entry is about one TCR beta chain. The sample comes from a study of T cell responses to AZD1222 COVID-19 vaccine. Generated by immunoSEQ multiplex PCR, the TCRdb table keeps only in-frame clones and is missing some. The sample shows about 120,000 clones, about 79% of them seen only once. The length of the CDR3 is 15 residues. Trimming took off 0 bases at V and 4 bases at J, with 12 bases between the two ends. Germline CDR1 is MDHEN and CDR2 is SYDVKM. The chain uses TRBV28 and TRBJ1-1, with D maybe TRBD1 (6 bases). The receptor comes from an adult who received the AZD1222 COVID-19 vaccine. The sample here was peripheral blood, taken 28 days after the second AZD1222 dose. CDR3 region: CASSLWLQGGTEAFF. CDR3 nucleotides: TGTGCCAGCAGTTTATGGCTACAGGGAGGCACTGAAGCTTTCTTT.